This T cell receptor beta chain was profiled in a study of blood T cells in healthy people across ages (dated by TCRdb to between 2015 and 2017). Concerning the study at large: In model experiments, template switching captured roughly one uniquely barcoded TCR beta cDNA molecule for every two T cells. For two donors (one aged 18 to 30 and one aged 80 or older), the study analyzed two additional independent replicas of 1 million unique cDNA reads from the same blood draw. Four age groups were formed from the donors: young (average approximately 15 years), middle-aged (approximately 40), aged (62) and long-lived (about 80). To avoid experimental bias, donors of different ages were spread randomly across the sequencing lanes. To track age-related changes in TCR beta repertoire diversity, the study relied on deep sequencing normalized with unique cDNA molecular identifiers. Broader findings and caveats from the paper: As age increased, observed TCR beta diversity per million T cells dropped in a roughly linear way, and a significant reduction was already evident by age 40. Donor CMV infection status was unknown, potentially confounding age-related changes in expanded clonotypes. A strong correlation was found between observed TCR beta diversity and the percentage of naive T cells measured by flow cytometry. Estimates of total diversity based on one million sequenced T cells were considered lower bounds and underestimates. The long-lived group showed more naive CD4+ T cells, fewer expanded clones and increased TCR diversity than the aged group, suggesting age selection. Conclusive comparison of naive and antigen-experienced compartments was prevented by the profiling of bulk unsorted PBMCs.

The CDR3 has 15 amino acids, counting the end cysteine and phenylalanine. Only the CDR3 DNA stays, 45 bases, in frame from base 1. CDR1 and CDR2, looked up from the germline V gene, are MNHEY and SVGEGT. Receptors were amplified or captured by 5' RACE. The instrument was an Illumina HiSeq 2500. A second PCR of roughly 7 to 11 cycles was performed with a sample-barcoded 5' primer and a J-beta primer mix. Each TCR beta cDNA molecule received a unique molecular identifier from a template-switch 5' adaptor carrying 12 random nucleotides. Each sample yielded at least 2.5 million CDR3-containing paired-end reads. All of the RNA was converted into first-strand cDNA using the Mint cDNA synthesis kit, with a TRBC-specific oligonucleotide serving as the primer. After uracil-DNA glycosylase treatment, a first 18-cycle PCR used universal primers M1SS and BC2_uni_R on all cDNA. As for how the authors treated the data: Normalization of each sample was performed by random selection of 1 million high-quality reads, each carrying a distinct molecular identifier. Instead of being binned into consensus sequences, reads with shared molecular identifiers were discarded. MiTCR, set to a Q25 quality threshold and the strictest error-elimination algorithm, was used for CDR3 identification, clonotype clustering and error correction. A nonparametric unseen species model using Euler transformation provided a lower-bound estimate of total TCR beta diversity. Through fastp at Q25 and MiXCR, TCRdb rebuilt clones from the public reads, retaining in-frame beta chains. Every entry covers one CDR3 protein and lists the most common genes and DNA from its rows. TCRdb, not the original authors, processed these V and J calls. The sample profile shows more than 800,000 distinct CDR3 sequences; around 30% of them were found once. The ten largest make up around a sixth of the sample.

Systemically healthy Caucasian individuals from Russia, some 40 in total and aged about 6 to 95 years, were included as donors. Around 10 milliliters of peripheral blood were drawn from each donor into EDTA-treated Vacutainer tubes. PBMCs were isolated by Ficoll-Paque density-gradient centrifugation, with at least 7 million obtained per sample. Total RNA, at least 6 micrograms per sample, was extracted from PBMCs with Trizol reagent. Naive CD45RAhigh/CD27high T cell percentages were measured by flow cytometry on a PBMC aliquot from every donor. In its sample, this clonotype was seen once. Its antigen target is currently unknown. At one end the junction does not follow the germline gene, possibly because of a read error.

This clonotype was sampled from a woman of 80 years or more in good health. The sequence joins TRBV6-2 or TRBV6-3 to TRBJ2-3; a tentative D call is TRBD2 (7 bases match). The specimen sequenced was blood. The CDR3 region has the sequence CASSYQRGATDMQYF. The bases read TGTGCCAGCAGTTACCAACGGGGGGCCACAGATATGCAGTATTTT.